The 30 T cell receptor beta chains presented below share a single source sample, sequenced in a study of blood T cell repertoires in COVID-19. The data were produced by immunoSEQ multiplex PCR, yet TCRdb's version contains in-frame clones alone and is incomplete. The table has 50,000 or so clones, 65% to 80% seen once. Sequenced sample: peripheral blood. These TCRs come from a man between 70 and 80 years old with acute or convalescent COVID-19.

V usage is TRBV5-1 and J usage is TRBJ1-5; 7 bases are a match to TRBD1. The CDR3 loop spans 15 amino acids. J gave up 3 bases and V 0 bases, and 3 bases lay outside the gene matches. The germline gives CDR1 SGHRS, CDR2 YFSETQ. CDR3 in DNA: TGCGCCAGCAGCTTGGGACAGGGCGCCAATCAGCCCCAGCATTTT. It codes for CASSLGQGANQPQHF.

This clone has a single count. The CDR3 spells CASSPRTAPNEKLFF. The CDR3 DNA sequence: TGTGCCAGCTCACCAAGGACAGCCCCTAATGAAAAACTGTTTTTT. The V gene is TRBV18, the J gene TRBJ1-4, with D perhaps TRBD1 (6 bases). Trimming removed 2 bases from V and 3 bases from J, with 10 bases in between. This CDR3 spans 15 amino acids. Germline V gene lookup returns CDR1 KGHSH and CDR2 LQKENI.

In nucleotides, the CDR3 is TGTGCCAGCAGTGAATATTCGGCAGGGAACACTGAAGCTTTCTTT. This gives the protein CASSEYSAGNTEAFF. The V and J genes are TRBV25-1 and TRBJ1-1, with D unresolved. Trimming cost V 0 bases and J 1 base, with 9 bases left between them. This CDR3 has 15 residues. The germline V gene encodes CDR1 MGHDK and CDR2 SYGVNS.

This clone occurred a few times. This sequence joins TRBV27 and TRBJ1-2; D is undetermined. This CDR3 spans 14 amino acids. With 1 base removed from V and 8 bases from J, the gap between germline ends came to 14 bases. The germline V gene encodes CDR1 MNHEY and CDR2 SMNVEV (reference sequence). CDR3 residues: CASSLLGHSGGYTF. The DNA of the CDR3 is TGTGCCAGCAGTTTATTAGGGCATTCGGGGGGCTACACCTTC.

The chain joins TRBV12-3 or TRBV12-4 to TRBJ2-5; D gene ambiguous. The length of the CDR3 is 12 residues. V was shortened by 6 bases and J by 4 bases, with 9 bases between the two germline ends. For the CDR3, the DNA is TGTGCCAGCAGCGTTACTGGAGAGACCCAGTACTTC. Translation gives CASSVTGETQYF.

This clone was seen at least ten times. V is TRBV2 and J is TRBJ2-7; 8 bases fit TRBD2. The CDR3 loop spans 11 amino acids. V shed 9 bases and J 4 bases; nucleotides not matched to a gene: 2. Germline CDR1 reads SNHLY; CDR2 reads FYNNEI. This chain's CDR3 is CASQREYEQYF. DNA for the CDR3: TGTGCCAGTCAGCGGGAGTACGAGCAGTACTTC. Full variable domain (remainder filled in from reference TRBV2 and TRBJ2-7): EPEVTQTPSHQVTQMGQEVILRCVPISNHLYFYWYRQILGQKVEFLVSFYNNEISEKSEIFDDQFSVERPDGSNFTLKIRSTKLEDSAMYFCASQREYEQYFGPGTRLTVT.

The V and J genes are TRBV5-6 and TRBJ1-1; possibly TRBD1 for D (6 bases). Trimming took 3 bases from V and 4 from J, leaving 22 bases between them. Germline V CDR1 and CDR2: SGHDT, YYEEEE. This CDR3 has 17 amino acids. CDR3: CASSSRSTGTRVTEAFF. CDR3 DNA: TGTGCCAGCAGCTCACGTAGTACCGGGACAAGGGTCACTGAAGCTTTCTTT.

The CDR3 is CASSLESQETQYF. The DNA for the CDR3 is TGTGCCAGCAGCTTGGAGAGCCAAGAGACCCAGTACTTC. The rearrangement links TRBV5-6 to TRBJ2-5; D call uncertain. Trimming took 0 bases from V and 1 from J, leaving 4 bases between them. CDR3 length: 13 residues. Germline CDR1 and CDR2: SGHDT and YYEEEE.

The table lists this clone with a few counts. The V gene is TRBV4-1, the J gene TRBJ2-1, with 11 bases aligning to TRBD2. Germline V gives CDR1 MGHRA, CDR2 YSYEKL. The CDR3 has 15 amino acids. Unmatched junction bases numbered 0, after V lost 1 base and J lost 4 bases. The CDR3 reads CASSQGLAGYNEQFF. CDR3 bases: TGCGCCAGCAGCCAAGGACTAGCGGGATACAATGAGCAGTTCTTC.

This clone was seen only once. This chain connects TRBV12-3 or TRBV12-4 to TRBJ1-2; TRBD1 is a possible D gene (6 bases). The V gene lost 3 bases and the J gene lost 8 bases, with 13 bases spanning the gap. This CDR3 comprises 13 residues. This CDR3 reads CASSFGGARGYTF. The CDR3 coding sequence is TGTGCCAGCAGTTTTGGGGGGGCGCGGGGCTACACCTTC.

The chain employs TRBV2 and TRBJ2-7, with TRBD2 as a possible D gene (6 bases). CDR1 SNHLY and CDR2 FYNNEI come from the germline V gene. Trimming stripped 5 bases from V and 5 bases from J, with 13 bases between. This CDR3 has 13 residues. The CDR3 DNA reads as TGTGCCAGCAGTTACGTGGGCGGGGACGAGCAGTACTTC. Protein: CASSYVGGDEQYF.

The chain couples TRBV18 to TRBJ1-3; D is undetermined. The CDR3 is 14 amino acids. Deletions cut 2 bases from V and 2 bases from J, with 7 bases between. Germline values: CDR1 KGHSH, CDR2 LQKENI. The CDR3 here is CASSPERAGNTIYF. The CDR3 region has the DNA TGTGCCAGCTCACCAGAGAGGGCTGGAAACACCATATATTTT.

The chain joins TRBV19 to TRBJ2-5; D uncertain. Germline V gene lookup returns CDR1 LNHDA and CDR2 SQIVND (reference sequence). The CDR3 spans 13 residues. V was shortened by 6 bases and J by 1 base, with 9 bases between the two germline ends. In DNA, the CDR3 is TGTGCCAGTAGCCTCACGGTCCAAGAGACCCAGTACTTC. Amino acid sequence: CASSLTVQETQYF.

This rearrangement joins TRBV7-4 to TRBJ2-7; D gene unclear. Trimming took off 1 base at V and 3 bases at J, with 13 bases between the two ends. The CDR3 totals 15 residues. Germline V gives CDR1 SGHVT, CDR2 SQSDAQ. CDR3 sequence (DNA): TGTGCCAGCAGCTTAGGGCCCATCTTATTCTACGAGCAGTACTTC. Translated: CASSLGPILFYEQYF.

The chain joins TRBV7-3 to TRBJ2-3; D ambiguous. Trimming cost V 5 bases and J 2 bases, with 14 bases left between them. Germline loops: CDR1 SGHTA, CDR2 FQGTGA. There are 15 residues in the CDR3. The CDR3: CASSPSTSYTDTQYF. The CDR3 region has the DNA TGTGCCAGCAGCCCAAGTACCAGTTACACAGATACGCAGTATTTT.

CDR3: CASSWLRASGKNEQFF. The CDR3 DNA follows: TGTGCCAGCAGTTGGCTAAGGGCTAGCGGGAAAAATGAGCAGTTCTTC. This rearrangement joins TRBV2 to TRBJ2-1; TRBD2 aligns across 9 bases. Looked up from germline, CDR1 is SNHLY and CDR2 is FYNNEI. V trimming: 5 bases; J trimming: 7 bases; junction bases outside the gene matches: 12. This CDR3 contains 16 residues.

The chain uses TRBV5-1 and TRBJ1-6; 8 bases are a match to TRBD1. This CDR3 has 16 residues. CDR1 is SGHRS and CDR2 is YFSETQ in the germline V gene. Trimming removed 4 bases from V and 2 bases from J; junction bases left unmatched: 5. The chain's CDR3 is CASSTRQGTYNSPLHF. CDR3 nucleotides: TGCGCCAGCAGCACACGACAGGGGACCTATAATTCACCCCTCCACTTT.

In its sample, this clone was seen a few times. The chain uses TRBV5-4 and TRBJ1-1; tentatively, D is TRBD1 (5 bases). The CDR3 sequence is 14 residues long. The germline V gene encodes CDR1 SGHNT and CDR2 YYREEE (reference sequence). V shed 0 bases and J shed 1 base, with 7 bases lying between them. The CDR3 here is CASSLAGGNTEAFF. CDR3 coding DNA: TGTGCCAGCAGCTTGGCCGGGGGGAACACTGAAGCTTTCTTT.

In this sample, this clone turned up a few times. CDR3 in DNA: TGCACCAGCAGCCAAGGGCTAGCGGGCAATGAGCAGTTCTTC. Its protein product is CTSSQGLAGNEQFF. The V call is TRBV1, the J call TRBJ2-1; the table's D call of TRBD2 was not tested on the DNA. TRBV1 counts as a pseudogene. The CDR3 spans 14 residues.

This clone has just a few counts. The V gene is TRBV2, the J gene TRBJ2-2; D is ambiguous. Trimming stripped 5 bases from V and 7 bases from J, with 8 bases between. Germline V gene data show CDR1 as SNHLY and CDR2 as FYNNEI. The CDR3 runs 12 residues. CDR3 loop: CASSRDDGELFF. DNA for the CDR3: TGTGCCAGCAGTAGAGATGACGGGGAGCTGTTTTTT.

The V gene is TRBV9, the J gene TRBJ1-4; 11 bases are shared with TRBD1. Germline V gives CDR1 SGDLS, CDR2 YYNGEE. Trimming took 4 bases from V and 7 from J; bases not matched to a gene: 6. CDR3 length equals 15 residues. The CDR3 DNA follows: TGTGCCAGCAGCCCAAGGACAGGGGGCGGTGAAAAACTGTTTTTT. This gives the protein CASSPRTGGGEKLFF.

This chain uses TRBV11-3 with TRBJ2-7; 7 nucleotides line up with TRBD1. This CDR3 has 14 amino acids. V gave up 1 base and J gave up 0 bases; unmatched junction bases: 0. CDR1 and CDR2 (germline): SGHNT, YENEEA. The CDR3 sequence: CASSLGTGSYEQYF. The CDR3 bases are TGTGCCAGCAGCTTAGGGACAGGCTCCTACGAGCAGTACTTC.

CDR3 region: CASSLTGNNYGYTF. The CDR3 bases are TGTGCCAGCAGCCTGACGGGTAACAACTATGGCTACACCTTC. The chain couples TRBV28 to TRBJ1-2; D unresolved. The germline V and J ends were trimmed by 6 bases and 2 bases, with 13 bases remaining between them. The CDR3 covers 14 residues. In germline, CDR1 is MDHEN, CDR2 SYDVKM.

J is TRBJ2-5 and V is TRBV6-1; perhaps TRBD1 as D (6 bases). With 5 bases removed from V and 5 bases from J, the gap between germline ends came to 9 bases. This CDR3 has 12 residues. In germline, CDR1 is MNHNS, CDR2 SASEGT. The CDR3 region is CASSSDRETQYF. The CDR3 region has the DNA TGTGCCAGCAGTTCCGACAGGGAGACCCAGTACTTC.

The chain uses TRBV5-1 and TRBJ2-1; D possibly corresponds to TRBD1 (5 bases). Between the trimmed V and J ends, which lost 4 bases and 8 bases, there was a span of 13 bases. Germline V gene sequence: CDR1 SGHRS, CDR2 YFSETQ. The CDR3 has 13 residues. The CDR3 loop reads CASSVVRGHEQFF. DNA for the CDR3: TGCGCCAGCAGCGTAGTAAGGGGCCATGAGCAGTTCTTC.

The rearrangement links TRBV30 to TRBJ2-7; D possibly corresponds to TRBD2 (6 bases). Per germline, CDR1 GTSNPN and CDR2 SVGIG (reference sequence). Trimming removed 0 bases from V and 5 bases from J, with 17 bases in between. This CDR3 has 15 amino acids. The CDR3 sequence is CAWSVIAEEYNEQYF. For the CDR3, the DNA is TGTGCCTGGAGTGTGATAGCGGAGGAGTACAACGAGCAGTACTTC.

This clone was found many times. The CDR3 DNA reads TGCGCCAGCAGCTTGGACGGTGACACTAGCTCCTACAATGAGCAGTTCTTC. This translates into CASSLDGDTSSYNEQFF. The chain uses TRBV5-1 and TRBJ2-1; D may be TRBD2 (5 bases). V was shortened by 0 bases and J by 0 bases, with 13 bases between the two germline ends. Germline-derived CDR1 and CDR2 are SGHRS and YFSETQ. The CDR3 covers 17 residues.

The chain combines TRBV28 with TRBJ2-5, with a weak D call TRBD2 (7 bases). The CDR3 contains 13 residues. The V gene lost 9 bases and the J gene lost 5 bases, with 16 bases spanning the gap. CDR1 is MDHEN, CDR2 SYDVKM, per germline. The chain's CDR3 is CASYRGARETQYF. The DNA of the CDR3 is TGTGCCAGTTACCGGGGGGCGAGGGAGACCCAGTACTTC. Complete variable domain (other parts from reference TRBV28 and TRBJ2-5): DVKVTQSSRYLVKRTGEKVFLECVQDMDHENMFWYRQDPGLGLRLIYFSYDVKMKEKGDIPEGYSVSREKKERFSLILESASTNQTSMYLCASYRGARETQYFGPGTRLLVL.

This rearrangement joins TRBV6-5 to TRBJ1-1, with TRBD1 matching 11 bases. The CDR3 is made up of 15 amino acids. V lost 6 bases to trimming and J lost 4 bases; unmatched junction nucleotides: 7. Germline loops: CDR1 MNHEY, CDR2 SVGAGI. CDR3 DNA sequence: TGTGCCAGCAGCATCTGGGGGACAGGGGGCACTGAAGCTTTCTTT. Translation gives CASSIWGTGGTEAFF.

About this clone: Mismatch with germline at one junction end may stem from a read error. The CDR3 DNA sequence: TGTGGCAGCGCTCTGGGGGCTACCCCCTGGCTGGAACTGTTTTTT. As protein: CGSALGATPWLELFF. The V gene is TRBV28, the J gene TRBJ1-4, with D perhaps matching TRBD1 (6 bases). The CDR3 length is 15 residues. CDR1 MDHEN and CDR2 SYDVKM come from the germline V gene.